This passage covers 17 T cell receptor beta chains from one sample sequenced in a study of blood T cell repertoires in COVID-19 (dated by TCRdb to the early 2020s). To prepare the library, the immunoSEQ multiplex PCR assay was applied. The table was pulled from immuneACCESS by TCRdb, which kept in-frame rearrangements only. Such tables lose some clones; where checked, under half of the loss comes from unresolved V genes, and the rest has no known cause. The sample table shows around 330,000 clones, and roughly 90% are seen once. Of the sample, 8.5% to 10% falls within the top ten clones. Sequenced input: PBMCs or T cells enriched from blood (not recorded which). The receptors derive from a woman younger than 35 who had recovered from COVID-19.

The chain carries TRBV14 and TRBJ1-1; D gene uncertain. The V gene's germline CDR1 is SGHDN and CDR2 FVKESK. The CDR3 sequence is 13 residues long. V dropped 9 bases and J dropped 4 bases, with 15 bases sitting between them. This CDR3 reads CASGLQDGTEAFF. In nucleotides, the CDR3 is TGTGCCAGTGGACTACAAGACGGCACTGAAGCTTTCTTT.

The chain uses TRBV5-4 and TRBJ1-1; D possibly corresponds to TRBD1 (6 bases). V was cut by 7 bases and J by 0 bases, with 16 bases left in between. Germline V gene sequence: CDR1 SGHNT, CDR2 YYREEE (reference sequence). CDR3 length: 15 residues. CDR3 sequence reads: CASSKGGAMNTEAFF. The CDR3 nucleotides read TGTGCCAGCTCAAAAGGGGGGGCGATGAACACTGAAGCTTTCTTT.

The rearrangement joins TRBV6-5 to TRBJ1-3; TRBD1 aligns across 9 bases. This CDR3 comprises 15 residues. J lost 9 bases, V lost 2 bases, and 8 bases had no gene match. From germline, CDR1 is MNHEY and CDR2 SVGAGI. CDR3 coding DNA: TGTGCCAGCAGTTACACCGGGACAGGGTATGGCACCATATATTTT. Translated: CASSYTGTGYGTIYF.

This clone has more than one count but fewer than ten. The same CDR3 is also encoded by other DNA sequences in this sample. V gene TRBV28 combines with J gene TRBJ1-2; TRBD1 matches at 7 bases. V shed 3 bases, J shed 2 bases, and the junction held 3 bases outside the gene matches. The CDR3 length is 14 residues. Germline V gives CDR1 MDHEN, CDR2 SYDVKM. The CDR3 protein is CASSLGTANYGYTF. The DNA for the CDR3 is TGTGCCAGCAGTTTGGGGACAGCGAACTATGGCTACACCTTC.

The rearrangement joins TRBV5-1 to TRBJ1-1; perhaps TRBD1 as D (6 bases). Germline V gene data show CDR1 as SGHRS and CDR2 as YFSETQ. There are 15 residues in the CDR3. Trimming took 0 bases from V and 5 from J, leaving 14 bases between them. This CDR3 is CASSLATGQRTEAFF. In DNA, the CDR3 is TGCGCCAGCAGCTTGGCAACAGGACAGCGGACTGAAGCTTTCTTT.

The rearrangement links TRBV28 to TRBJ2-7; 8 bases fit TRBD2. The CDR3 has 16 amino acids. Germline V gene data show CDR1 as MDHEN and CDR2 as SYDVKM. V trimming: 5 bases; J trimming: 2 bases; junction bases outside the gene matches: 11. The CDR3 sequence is CASSPPRGAGAYEQYF. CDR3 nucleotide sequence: TGTGCCAGCAGTCCCCCCAGGGGAGCGGGGGCCTACGAGCAGTACTTC.

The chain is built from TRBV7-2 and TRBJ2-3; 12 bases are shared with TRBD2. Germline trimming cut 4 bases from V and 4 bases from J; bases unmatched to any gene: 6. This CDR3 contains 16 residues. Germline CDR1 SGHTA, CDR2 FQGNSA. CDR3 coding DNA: TGTGCCAGCAGCTCAACTAGCGGGGGGAGAGCAGATACGCAGTATTTT. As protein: CASSSTSGGRADTQYF.

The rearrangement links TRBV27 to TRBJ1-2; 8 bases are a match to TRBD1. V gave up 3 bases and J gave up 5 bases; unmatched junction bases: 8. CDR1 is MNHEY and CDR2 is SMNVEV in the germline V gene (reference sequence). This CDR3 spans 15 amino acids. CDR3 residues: CASSLAGGSRYGYTF. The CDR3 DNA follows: TGTGCCAGCAGTTTGGCAGGGGGCTCGAGATATGGCTACACCTTC.

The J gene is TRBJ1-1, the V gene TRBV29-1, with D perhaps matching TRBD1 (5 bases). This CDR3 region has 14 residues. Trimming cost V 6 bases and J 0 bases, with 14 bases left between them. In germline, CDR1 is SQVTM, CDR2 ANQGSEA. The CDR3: CSVSHGHLNTEAFF. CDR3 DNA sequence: TGCAGCGTCTCTCATGGACACTTGAACACTGAAGCTTTCTTT.

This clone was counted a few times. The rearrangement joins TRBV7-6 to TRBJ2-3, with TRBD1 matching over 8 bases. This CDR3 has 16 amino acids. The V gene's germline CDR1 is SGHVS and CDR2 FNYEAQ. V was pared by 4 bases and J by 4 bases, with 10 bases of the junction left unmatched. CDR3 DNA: TGTGCCAGCAGCTCGACTGGACAGGGAGTGGCAGATACGCAGTATTTT. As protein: CASSSTGQGVADTQYF.

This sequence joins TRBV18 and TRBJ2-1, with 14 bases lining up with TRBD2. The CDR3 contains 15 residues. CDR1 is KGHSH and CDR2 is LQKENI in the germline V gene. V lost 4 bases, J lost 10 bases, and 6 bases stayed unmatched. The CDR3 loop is CASSRGLAGAWEQFF. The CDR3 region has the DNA TGTGCCAGCTCACGGGGACTAGCGGGAGCATGGGAGCAGTTCTTC.

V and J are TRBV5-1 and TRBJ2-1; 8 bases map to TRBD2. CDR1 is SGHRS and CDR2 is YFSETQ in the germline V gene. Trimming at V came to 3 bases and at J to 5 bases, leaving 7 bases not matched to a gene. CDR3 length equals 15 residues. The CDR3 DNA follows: TGCGCCAGCAGCTCAACTAGCGGACCAAACAATGAGCAGTTCTTC. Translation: CASSSTSGPNNEQFF.

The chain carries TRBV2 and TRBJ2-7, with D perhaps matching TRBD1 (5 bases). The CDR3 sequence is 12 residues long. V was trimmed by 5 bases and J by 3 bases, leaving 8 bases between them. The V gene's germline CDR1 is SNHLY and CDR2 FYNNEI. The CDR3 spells CASSRQIYEQYF. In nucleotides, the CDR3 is TGTGCCAGCAGTAGACAGATCTACGAGCAGTACTTC.

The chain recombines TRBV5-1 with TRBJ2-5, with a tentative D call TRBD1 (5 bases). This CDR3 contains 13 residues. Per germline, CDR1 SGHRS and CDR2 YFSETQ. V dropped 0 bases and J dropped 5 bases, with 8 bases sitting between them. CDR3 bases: TGCGCCAGCAGCTTGGCAGGGATGGAGACCCAGTACTTC. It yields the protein CASSLAGMETQYF.

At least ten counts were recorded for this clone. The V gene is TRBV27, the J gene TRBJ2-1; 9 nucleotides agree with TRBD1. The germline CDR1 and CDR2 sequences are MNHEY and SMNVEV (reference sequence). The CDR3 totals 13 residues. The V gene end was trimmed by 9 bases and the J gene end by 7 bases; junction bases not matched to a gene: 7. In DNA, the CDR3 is TGTGCCAGTCGGACAGGGGCGACGAATGAGCAGTTCTTC. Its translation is CASRTGATNEQFF.

The CDR3 DNA follows: TGTGCCAGCAGCCTACAAGTAGGGACCGGGGGCGGGGAGCTGTTTTTT. The encoded protein is CASSLQVGTGGGELFF. The chain couples TRBV7-2 to TRBJ2-2; TRBD2 might be the D (6 bases). The CDR3 covers 16 residues. Trimming removed 5 bases from V and 7 bases from J, with 20 bases in between. Germline-derived CDR1 and CDR2 are SGHTA and FQGNSA.

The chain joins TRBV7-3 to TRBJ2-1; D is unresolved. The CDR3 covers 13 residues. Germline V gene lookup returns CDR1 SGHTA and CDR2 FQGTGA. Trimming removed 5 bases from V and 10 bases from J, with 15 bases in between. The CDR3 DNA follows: TGTGCCAGCAGCCCCCTTGGCGGCGGCGAGCAGTTCTTC. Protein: CASSPLGGGEQFF.